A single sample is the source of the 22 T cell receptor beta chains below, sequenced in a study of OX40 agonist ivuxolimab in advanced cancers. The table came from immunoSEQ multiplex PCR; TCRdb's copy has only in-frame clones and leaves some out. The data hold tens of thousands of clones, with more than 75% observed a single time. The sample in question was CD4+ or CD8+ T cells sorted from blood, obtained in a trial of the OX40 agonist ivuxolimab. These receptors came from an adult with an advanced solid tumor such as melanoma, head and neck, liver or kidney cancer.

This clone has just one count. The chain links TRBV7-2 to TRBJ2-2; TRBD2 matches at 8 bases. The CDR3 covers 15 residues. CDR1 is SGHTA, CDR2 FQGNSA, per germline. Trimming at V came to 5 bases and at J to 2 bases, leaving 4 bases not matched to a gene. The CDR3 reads CASSPLAGNTGELFF. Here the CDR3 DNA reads TGTGCCAGCAGCCCGCTAGCGGGTAACACCGGGGAGCTGTTTTTT.

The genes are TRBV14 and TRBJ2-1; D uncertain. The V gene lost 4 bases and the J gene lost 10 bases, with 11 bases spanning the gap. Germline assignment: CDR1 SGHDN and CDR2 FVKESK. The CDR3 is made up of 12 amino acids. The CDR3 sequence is CASSPLYGEQFF. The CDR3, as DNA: TGTGCCAGCAGCCCTCTTTACGGGGAGCAGTTCTTC.

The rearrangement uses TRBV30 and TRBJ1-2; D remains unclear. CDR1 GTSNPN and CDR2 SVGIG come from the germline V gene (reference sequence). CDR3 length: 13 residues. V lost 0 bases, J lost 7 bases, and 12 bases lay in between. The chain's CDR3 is CAWSVDARRGYTF. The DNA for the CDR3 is TGTGCCTGGAGTGTAGACGCGCGGCGTGGCTACACCTTC.

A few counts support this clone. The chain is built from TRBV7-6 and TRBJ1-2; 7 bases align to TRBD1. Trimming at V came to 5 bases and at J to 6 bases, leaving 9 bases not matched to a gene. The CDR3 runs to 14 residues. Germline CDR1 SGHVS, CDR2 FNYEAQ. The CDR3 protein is CASSPPEGADGYTF. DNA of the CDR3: TGTGCCAGCAGCCCCCCAGAGGGGGCCGATGGCTACACCTTC. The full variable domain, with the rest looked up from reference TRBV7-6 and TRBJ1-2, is GAGVSQSPRYKVTKRGQDVALRCDPISGHVSLYWYRQALGQGPEFLTYFNYEAQQDKSGLPNDRFSAERPEGSISTLTIQRTEQRDSAMYRCASSPPEGADGYTFGSGTRLTVV.

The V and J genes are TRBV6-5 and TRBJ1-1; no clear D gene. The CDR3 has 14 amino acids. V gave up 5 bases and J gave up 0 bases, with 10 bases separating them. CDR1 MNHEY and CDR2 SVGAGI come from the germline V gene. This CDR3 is CASSPDGLNTEAFF. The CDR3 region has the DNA TGTGCCAGCAGTCCCGACGGCCTGAACACTGAAGCTTTCTTT.

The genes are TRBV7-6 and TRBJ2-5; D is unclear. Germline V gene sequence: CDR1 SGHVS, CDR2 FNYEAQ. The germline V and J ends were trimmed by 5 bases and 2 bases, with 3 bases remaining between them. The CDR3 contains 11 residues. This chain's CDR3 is CASSLQETQYF. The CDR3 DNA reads TGTGCCAGCAGCCTTCAAGAGACCCAGTACTTC.

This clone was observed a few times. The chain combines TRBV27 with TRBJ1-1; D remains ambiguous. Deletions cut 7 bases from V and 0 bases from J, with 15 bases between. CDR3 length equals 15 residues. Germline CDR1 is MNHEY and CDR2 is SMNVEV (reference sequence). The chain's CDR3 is CASTPDGTMNTEAFF. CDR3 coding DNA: TGTGCCAGCACCCCGGACGGAACCATGAACACTGAAGCTTTCTTT.

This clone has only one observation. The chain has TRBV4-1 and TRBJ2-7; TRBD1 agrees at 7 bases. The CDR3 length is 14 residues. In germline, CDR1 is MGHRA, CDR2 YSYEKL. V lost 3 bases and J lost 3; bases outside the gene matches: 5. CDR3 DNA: TGCGCCAGCAGCCACACCTGGGACAGCTACGAGCAGTACTTC. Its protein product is CASSHTWDSYEQYF.

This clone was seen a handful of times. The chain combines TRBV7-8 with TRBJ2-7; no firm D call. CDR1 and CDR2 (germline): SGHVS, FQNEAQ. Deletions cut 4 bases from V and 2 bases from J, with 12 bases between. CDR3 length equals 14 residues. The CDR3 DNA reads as TGTGCCAGCAGCTCCTCAGAAGGCACCTACGAGCAGTACTTC. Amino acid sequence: CASSSSEGTYEQYF.

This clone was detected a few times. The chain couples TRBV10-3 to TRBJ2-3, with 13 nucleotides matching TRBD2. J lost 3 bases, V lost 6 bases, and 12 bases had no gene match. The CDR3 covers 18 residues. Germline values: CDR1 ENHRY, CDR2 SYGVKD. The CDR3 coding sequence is TGTGCCATCAGCGAGAGCGAACTAGCGGGGGGGTTTACAGATACGCAGTATTTT. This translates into CAISESELAGGFTDTQYF.

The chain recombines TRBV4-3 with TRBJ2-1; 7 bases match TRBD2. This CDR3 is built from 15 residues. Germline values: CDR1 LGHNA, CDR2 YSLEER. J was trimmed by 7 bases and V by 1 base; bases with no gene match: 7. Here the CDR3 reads CASSQGLAATNEQFF. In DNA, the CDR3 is TGCGCCAGCAGCCAAGGGCTAGCGGCTACTAATGAGCAGTTCTTC.

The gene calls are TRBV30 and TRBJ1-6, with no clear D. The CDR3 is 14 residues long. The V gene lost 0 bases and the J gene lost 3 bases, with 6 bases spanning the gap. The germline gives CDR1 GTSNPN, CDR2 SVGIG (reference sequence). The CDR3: CAWSVTDYNSPLHF. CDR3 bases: TGTGCCTGGAGTGTAACGGACTATAATTCACCCCTCCACTTT.

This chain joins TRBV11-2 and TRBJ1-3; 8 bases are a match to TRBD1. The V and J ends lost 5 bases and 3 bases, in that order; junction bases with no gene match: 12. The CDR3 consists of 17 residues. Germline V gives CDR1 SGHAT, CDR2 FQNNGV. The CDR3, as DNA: TGTGCCAGCAGCCCTAGGCCCTACAGGGGGAATGGAAACACCATATATTTT. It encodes CASSPRPYRGNGNTIYF.

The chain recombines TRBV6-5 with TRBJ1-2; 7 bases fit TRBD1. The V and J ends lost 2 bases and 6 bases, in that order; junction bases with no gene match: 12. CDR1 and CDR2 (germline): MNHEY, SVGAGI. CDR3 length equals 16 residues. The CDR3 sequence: CASSYLGGLGDDGYTF. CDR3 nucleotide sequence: TGTGCCAGCAGTTACCTAGGGGGCCTTGGGGACGATGGCTACACCTTC.

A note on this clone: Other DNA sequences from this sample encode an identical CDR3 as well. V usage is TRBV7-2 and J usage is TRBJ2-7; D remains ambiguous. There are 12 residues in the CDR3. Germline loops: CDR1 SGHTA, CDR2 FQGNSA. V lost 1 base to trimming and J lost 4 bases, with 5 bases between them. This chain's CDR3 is CASSLDPYEQYF. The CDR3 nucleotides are TGTGCCAGCAGCTTAGACCCGTACGAGCAGTACTTC.

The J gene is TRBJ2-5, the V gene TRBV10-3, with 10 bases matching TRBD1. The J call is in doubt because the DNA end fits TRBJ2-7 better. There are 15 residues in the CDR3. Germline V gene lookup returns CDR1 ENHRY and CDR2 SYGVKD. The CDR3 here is CAIRATGTGDYEQYF. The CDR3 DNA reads TGTGCCATCAGGGCTACCGGGACAGGGGACTACGAGCAGTACTTC.

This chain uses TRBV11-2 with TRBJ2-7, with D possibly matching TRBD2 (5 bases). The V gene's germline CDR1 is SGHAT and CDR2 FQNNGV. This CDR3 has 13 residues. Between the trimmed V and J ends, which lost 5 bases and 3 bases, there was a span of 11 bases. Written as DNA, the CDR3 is TGTGCCAGCAGCGCGGGCGAGGGCTACGAGCAGTACTTC. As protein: CASSAGEGYEQYF. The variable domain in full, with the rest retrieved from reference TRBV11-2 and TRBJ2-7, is EAGVAQSPRYKIIEKRQSVAFWCNPISGHATLYWYQQILGQGPKLLIQFQNNGVVDDSQLPKDRFSAERLKGVDSTLKIQPAKLEDSAVYLCASSAGEGYEQYFGPGTRLTVT.

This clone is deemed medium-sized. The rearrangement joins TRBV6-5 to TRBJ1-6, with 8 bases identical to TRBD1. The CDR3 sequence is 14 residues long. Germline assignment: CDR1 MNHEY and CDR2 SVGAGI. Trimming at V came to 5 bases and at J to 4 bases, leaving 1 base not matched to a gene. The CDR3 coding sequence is TGTGCCAGCAGTGACAGGGGATATAATTCACCCCTCCACTTT. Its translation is CASSDRGYNSPLHF.

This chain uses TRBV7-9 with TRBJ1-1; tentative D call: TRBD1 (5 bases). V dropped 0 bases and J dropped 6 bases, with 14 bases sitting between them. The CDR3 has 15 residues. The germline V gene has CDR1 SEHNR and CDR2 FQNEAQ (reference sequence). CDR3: CASSLAIRADAEAFF. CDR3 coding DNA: TGTGCCAGCAGCTTAGCGATCAGGGCTGACGCTGAAGCTTTCTTT. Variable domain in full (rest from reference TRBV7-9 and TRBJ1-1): DTGVSQNPRHKITKRGQNVTFRCDPISEHNRLYWYRQTLGQGPEFLTYFQNEAQLEKSRLLSDRFSAERPKGSFSTLEIQRTEQGDSAMYLCASSLAIRADAEAFFGQGTRLTVV.

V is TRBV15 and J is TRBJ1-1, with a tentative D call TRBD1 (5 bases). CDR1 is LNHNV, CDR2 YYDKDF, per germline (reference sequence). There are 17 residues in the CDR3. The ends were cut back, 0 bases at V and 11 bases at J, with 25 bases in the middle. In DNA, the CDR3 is TGTGCCACCAGCAGAGATAGACCCCTGATGGGGCTCAGGGCGGCTTTCTTT. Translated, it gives CATSRDRPLMGLRAAFF. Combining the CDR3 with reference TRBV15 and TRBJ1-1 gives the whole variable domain DAMVIQNPRYQVTQFGKPVTLSCSQTLNHNVMYWYQQKSSQAPKLLFHYYDKDFNNEADTPDNFQSRRPNTSFCFLDIRSPGLGDTAMYLCATSRDRPLMGLRAAFFGQGTRLTVV.

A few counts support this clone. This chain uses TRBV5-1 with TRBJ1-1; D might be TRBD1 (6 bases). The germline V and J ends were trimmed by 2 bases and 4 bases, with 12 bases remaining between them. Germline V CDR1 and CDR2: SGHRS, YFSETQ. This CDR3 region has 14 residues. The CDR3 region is CASSFTGWATEAFF. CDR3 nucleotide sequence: TGCGCCAGCAGCTTCACAGGGTGGGCCACTGAAGCTTTCTTT.

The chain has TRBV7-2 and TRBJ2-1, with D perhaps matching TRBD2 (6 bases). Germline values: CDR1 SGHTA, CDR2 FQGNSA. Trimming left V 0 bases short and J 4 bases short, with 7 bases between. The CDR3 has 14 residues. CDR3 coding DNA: TGTGCCAGCAGCTTAGCTAGCGGTTACAATGAGCAGTTCTTC. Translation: CASSLASGYNEQFF.